Listed below are T cell receptor beta chains from one sample, sequenced in a study of metastatic and nonmetastatic thyroid tumors. With MiXCR, TCRdb reprocessed the PCR reads. The sample consists of about 16,000 clones, around 29% of them appearing once. The sample comprised adjacent normal tissue. The receptors come from a female donor with papillary thyroid cancer or a benign thyroid nodule (not recorded which). Some clones in this sample may be carry-over from other donors' samples. Both conserved end residues are part of each CDR3. D genes are given only for firm matches. A clone size is listed for some rows: how often the clone was seen (once, few, many), or a class if it is expanded.

J | D | size | V | length | CDR3 | DNA
TRBJ1-3 | NA | NA | TRBV11-2 | 14 | CASSFGYGENTIYF | TGTGCCAGCAGCTTTGGGTATGGGGAAAACACCATATATTTT
TRBJ2-3 | TRBD2 | few | TRBV6-5 | 15 | CASSYTAGITDTQYF | TGTGCCAGCAGTTATACAGCGGGAATAACAGATACGCAGTATTTT
TRBJ2-5 | NA | few | TRBV6-1 | 15 | CASTLLTSIYGTQYF | TGTGCCAGCACTCTTCTCACTAGCATCTACGGGACCCAGTACTTC
TRBJ2-7 | NA | few | TRBV2 | 10 | CARGGTAQYF | TGTGCCAGAGGAGGGACAGCGCAGTACTTC
TRBJ2-5 | NA | once | TRBV18 | 15 | CASSPPGSGQETQYF | TGTGCCAGCTCACCACCAGGGAGCGGTCAAGAGACCCAGTACTTC
TRBJ2-2 | TRBD2 | NA | TRBV20-1 | 15 | CSASSSGRVGGELFF | TGCAGTGCGTCTAGTAGCGGGAGAGTCGGCGGGGAGCTGTTTTTT
TRBJ2-5 | NA | NA | TRBV15 | 16 | CATSSQGKGSGETQYF | TGTGCCACCAGCAGTCAGGGAAAGGGTTCGGGAGAGACCCAGTACTTC
TRBJ1-1 | NA | few | TRBV20-1 | 11 | CSASPRVEAFF | TGCAGTGCTAGCCCCCGGGTTGAAGCTTTCTTT
TRBJ2-7 | TRBD1 | few | TRBV27 | 13 | CASSPGTGVEQYF | TGTGCCAGCAGTCCTGGGACAGGGGTCGAGCAGTACTTC
TRBJ2-7 | NA | few | TRBV11-1 | 17 | CASSFAGDGVPTYEQYF | TGTGCCAGCAGCTTCGCAGGGGACGGAGTACCTACCTACGAGCAGTACTTC
TRBJ1-1 | TRBD1 | few | TRBV20-1 | 13 | CSALHEGATEAFF | TGCAGTGCCCTGCACGAGGGGGCCACTGAAGCTTTCTTT
TRBJ2-7 | NA | NA | TRBV12-3/TRBV12-4 | 15 | CASSQRGGAIYEQYF | TGTGCCAGCAGCCAGAGGGGGGGGGCCATTTACGAGCAGTACTTC
TRBJ2-2 | NA | few | TRBV19 | 15 | CASSVEHVDTGELFF | TGTGCCAGTAGTGTTGAACATGTGGACACCGGGGAGCTGTTTTTT
TRBJ2-3 | NA | NA | TRBV4-3 | 14 | CASSQYRGLDTQYF | TGCGCCAGCAGCCAATATAGGGGATTGGATACGCAGTATTTT
TRBJ2-7 | TRBD2 | NA | TRBV9 | 14 | CASSGAGGPYEQYF | TGTGCCAGCAGCGGAGCGGGAGGGCCCTACGAGCAGTACTTC
TRBJ2-7 | NA | large | TRBV24-1 | 12 | CATGRAVGEQYF | TGTGCCACCGGACGAGCCGTGGGGGAGCAGTACTTC
TRBJ2-1 | NA | NA | TRBV11-1 | 17 | CASSPPWGRSSYNEQFF | TGTGCCAGCAGCCCACCCTGGGGTAGGAGCTCCTACAATGAGCAGTTCTTC
TRBJ1-5 | NA | medium-sized | TRBV6-2/TRBV6-3 | 17 | CASSYSHSFNSNQPQHF | TGTGCCAGCAGTTACTCGCACAGTTTCAATAGCAATCAGCCCCAGCATTTT
TRBJ2-6 | NA | large | TRBV13 | 15 | CASSLTGPGANVLTF | TGTGCCAGCAGCTTAACCGGGCCTGGGGCCAACGTCCTGACTTTC
TRBJ1-2 | NA | medium-sized | TRBV20-1 | 12 | CGAHSDNYGYTF | TGCGGCGCCCACTCGGATAACTATGGCTACACCTTC
TRBJ2-2 | NA | few | TRBV6-2/TRBV6-3 | 14 | CASKDRGVTGELFF | TGTGCCAGCAAGGACCGGGGTGTGACCGGGGAGCTGTTTTTT
TRBJ2-3 | TRBD1 | NA | TRBV30 | 14 | CAWSAGGGEDTQYF | TGTGCCTGGAGTGCAGGGGGCGGCGAAGATACGCAGTATTTT
TRBJ2-7 | TRBD1 | few | TRBV20-1 | 14 | CSARDRDRNYEQYF | TGCAGTGCTAGAGATCGGGACAGGAATTACGAGCAGTACTTC
TRBJ1-1 | TRBD1 | few | TRBV12-3/TRBV12-4 | 14 | CASSFRDRTTQAFF | TGTGCCAGCAGTTTCCGGGACAGGACGACTCAAGCTTTCTTT
TRBJ2-2 | NA | NA | TRBV7-9 | 15 | CASSLTGDWAGELFF | TGTGCCAGCAGCCTTACAGGGGACTGGGCCGGGGAGCTGTTTTTT
TRBJ2-3 | NA | NA | TRBV5-1 | 14 | CASSLGTTGDTQYF | TGCGCCAGCAGCTTGGGTACCACGGGGGATACGCAGTATTTT
TRBJ1-1 | NA | NA | TRBV30 | 15 | CAWSVAGRVNTEAFF | TGTGCCTGGAGTGTAGCTGGCAGAGTGAACACTGAAGCTTTCTTT
TRBJ1-1 | NA | few | TRBV29-1 | 11 | CSVETTVEAFF | TGCAGCGTTGAAACGACAGTTGAAGCTTTCTTT
TRBJ2-3 | NA | medium-sized | TRBV19 | 15 | CASSIVGRAEDTQYF | TGTGCCAGTAGTATAGTAGGAAGGGCCGAAGATACGCAGTATTTT
TRBJ1-3 | NA | many | TRBV19 | 15 | CASSVTASSGNTIYF | TGTGCCAGTAGTGTAACAGCGAGCTCTGGAAACACCATATATTTT
TRBJ1-2 | NA | NA | TRBV19 | 13 | CASSITARSGYTF | TGTGCCAGTAGTATTACAGCGAGGAGCGGCTACACCTTC
TRBJ2-3 | TRBD2 | NA | TRBV11-1 | 16 | CASSAGTSGSGDTQYF | TGTGCCAGCAGCGCCGGGACTAGCGGGAGCGGAGATACGCAGTATTTT
TRBJ1-1 | NA | NA | TRBV7-9 | 15 | CASSSSRVMNTEAFF | TGTGCCAGCAGCTCTTCTCGGGTCATGAACACTGAAGCTTTCTTT
TRBJ1-2 | NA | NA | TRBV3-1 | 11 | CASHSPRGYTF | TGTGCCAGCCATTCCCCTCGGGGCTACACCTTC
TRBJ2-1 | NA | NA | TRBV6-1 | 14 | CASSTPGPYNEQFF | TGTGCCAGCAGTACCCCCGGCCCCTACAATGAGCAGTTCTTC
TRBJ2-5 | NA | NA | TRBV6-2/TRBV6-3 | 15 | CASSQAGAEENTQYF | TGTGCCAGCAGTCAGGCCGGGGCAGAAGAGAACACCCAGTACTTC
TRBJ2-7 | NA | NA | TRBV20-1 | 13 | CSAHGPGSYEQYF | TGCAGTGCTCACGGACCGGGCTCCTACGAGCAGTACTTC
TRBJ1-1 | TRBD1 | NA | TRBV5-8 | 14 | CASSLDRGYTEAFF | TGTGCCAGCAGTTTGGACAGGGGATACACTGAAGCTTTCTTT
TRBJ1-4 | NA | NA | TRBV30 | 13 | CAWSTRPNEKLFF | TGTGCCTGGAGCACTAGACCAAATGAAAAACTGTTTTTT
TRBJ2-7 | NA | NA | TRBV6-2/TRBV6-3 | 14 | CASSYRARSYEQYF | TGTGCCAGCAGTTACCGGGCCAGGAGTTACGAGCAGTACTTC
TRBJ2-3 | TRBD2 | NA | TRBV12-3/TRBV12-4 | 14 | CASRSAGPRDTQYF | TGTGCCAGCAGATCAGCGGGACCACGGGATACGCAGTATTTT
TRBJ1-5 | NA | few | TRBV2 | 16 | CASSEQAAYSNQPQHF | TGTGCCAGCAGTGAACAGGCAGCCTATAGCAATCAGCCCCAGCATTTT
TRBJ2-1 | TRBD2 | once | TRBV19 | 16 | CAGSVGTSGGYNEQFF | TGTGCCGGTAGCGTCGGGACTAGCGGGGGCTACAATGAGCAGTTCTTC
TRBJ1-2 | NA | NA | TRBV5-4 | 15 | CASSREQGANYGYTF | TGTGCCAGCAGCCGGGAACAGGGCGCTAACTATGGCTACACCTTC
TRBJ1-1 | NA | NA | TRBV12-3/TRBV12-4 | 12 | CASSLTAAEAFF | TGTGCCAGCAGTTTGACTGCTGCTGAAGCTTTCTTT
TRBJ2-7 | NA | few | TRBV28 | 15 | CASSLRPVRAYEQYF | TGTGCCAGCAGTTTAAGGCCAGTGAGGGCCTACGAGCAGTACTTC
TRBJ2-1 | TRBD2 | NA | TRBV9 | 15 | CASSVLAGLYNEQFF | TGTGCCAGCAGCGTCCTAGCGGGGCTCTACAATGAGCAGTTCTTC
TRBJ1-1 | NA | medium-sized | TRBV20-1 | 14 | CSARDVGGATEAFF | TGCAGTGCTAGAGATGTGGGGGGAGCCACTGAAGCTTTCTTT
TRBJ1-3 | NA | NA | TRBV6-2/TRBV6-3 | 17 | CASSYSYRVLAGNTIYF | TGTGCCAGCAGTTACTCGTACCGAGTCCTTGCTGGAAACACCATATATTTT
TRBJ2-7 | NA | NA | TRBV5-1 | 14 | CASSPGHSSYEQYF | TGCGCCAGCAGCCCTGGACATTCCTCCTACGAGCAGTACTTC
TRBJ2-7 | NA | NA | TRBV2 | 14 | CASKRSVSSYEQYF | TGTGCCAGCAAGAGGAGCGTGAGCTCCTACGAGCAGTACTTC
TRBJ2-7 | NA | NA | TRBV28 | 14 | CASHPFAGSYEQYF | TGTGCCAGCCACCCCTTCGCGGGATCCTACGAGCAGTACTTC
TRBJ1-2 | TRBD1 | few | TRBV27 | 14 | CASSLNRGAYGYTF | TGTGCCAGCAGTTTGAACAGGGGAGCCTATGGCTACACCTTC
TRBJ1-2 | NA | NA | TRBV20-1 | 13 | CSARDPQRLGYTF | TGCAGTGCTAGAGACCCCCAACGACTTGGCTACACCTTC
TRBJ1-2 | NA | few | TRBV5-1 | 14 | CASSLDPGAGGYTF | TGCGCCAGCAGCTTGGATCCAGGGGCTGGTGGCTACACCTTC
TRBJ1-2 | TRBD1 | medium-sized | TRBV5-1 | 15 | CASSSGQGEEGGYTF | TGCGCCAGCAGCTCCGGACAGGGGGAAGAGGGTGGCTACACCTTC
TRBJ2-2 | NA | NA | TRBV19 | 17 | CASSIPNLGTRTGELFF | TGTGCCAGTAGTATCCCGAATCTGGGAACCCGCACCGGGGAGCTGTTTTTT
TRBJ2-7 | NA | NA | TRBV15 | 15 | CATSRDLQSSYEQYF | TGTGCCACCAGCAGAGATTTACAGAGCTCCTACGAGCAGTACTTC
TRBJ1-3 | NA | large | TRBV2 | 12 | CASSVSGNTIYF | TGTGCCAGCAGTGTCTCTGGAAACACCATATATTTT
TRBJ2-7 | TRBD2 | few | TRBV28 | 15 | CASSPRAAGRYEQYF | TGTGCCAGCAGTCCCAGGGCAGCGGGGAGATACGAGCAGTACTTC